What follows describes a single TCR beta chain. Assay used: immunoSEQ multiplex PCR; TCRdb lists only in-frame clones, some missing. Of around 280,000 clones listed, roughly 86% were seen once; the top ten hold roughly 1.9%. This sample is drawn from a study of blood T cell repertoires in COVID-19. Study context: Sources were T cells, B-cell-depleted T cells, or PBMCs; the material itself was cDNA or gDNA.

V lost 3 bases to trimming and J lost 6 bases, with 7 bases between them. This CDR3 has 11 residues. Germline-derived CDR1 and CDR2 are DFQATT and SNEGSKA (reference sequence). Material: peripheral blood. This chain uses TRBV20-1 with TRBJ2-3, with D perhaps matching TRBD2 (5 bases). This sequence originates from a woman in her 30s who had recovered from COVID-19. CDR3 nucleotides: TGCAGTGCTAGTTCGGGGGATACGCAGTATTTT. This encodes CSASSGDTQYF.